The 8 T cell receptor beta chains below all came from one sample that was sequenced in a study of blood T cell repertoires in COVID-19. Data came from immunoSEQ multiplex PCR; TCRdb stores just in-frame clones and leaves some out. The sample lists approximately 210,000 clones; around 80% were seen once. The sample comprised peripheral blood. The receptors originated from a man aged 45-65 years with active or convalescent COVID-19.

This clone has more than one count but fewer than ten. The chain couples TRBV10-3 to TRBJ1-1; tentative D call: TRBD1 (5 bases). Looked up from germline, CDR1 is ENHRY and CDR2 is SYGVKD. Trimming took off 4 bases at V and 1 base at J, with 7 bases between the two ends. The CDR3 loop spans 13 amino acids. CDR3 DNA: TGTGCCATCAGTGCGCAGGGGAACACTGAAGCTTTCTTT. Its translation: CAISAQGNTEAFF.

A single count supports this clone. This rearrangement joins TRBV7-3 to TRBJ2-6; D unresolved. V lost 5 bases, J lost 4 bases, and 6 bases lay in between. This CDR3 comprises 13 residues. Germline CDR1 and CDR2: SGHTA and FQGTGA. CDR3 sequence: CASSPRGANVLTF. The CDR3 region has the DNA TGTGCCAGCAGCCCGCGAGGGGCCAACGTCCTGACTTTC.

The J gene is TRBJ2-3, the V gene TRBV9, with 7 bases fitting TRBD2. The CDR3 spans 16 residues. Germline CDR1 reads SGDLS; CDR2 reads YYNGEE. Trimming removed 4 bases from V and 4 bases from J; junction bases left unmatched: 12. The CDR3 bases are TGTGCCAGCAGCCCCAACCACGGCGGGAGCGCAGATACGCAGTATTTT. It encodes CASSPNHGGSADTQYF.

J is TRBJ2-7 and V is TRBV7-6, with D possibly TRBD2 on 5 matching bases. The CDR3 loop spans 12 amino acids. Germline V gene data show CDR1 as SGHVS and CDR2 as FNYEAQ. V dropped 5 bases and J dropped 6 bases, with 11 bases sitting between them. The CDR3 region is CASSQTSREQYF. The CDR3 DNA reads TGTGCCAGCAGCCAAACTAGTCGCGAGCAGTACTTC.

The DNA for the CDR3 is TGTGCCAGCAGCGCTGAGACAGGGGTCGGGGGAAACACCATATATTTT. Protein: CASSAETGVGGNTIYF. The chain is built from TRBV9 and TRBJ1-3, with 8 bases aligning to TRBD1. Trimming took 3 bases from V and 4 from J; bases not matched to a gene: 9. Germline V lookup: CDR1 SGDLS, CDR2 YYNGEE. The CDR3 totals 16 residues.

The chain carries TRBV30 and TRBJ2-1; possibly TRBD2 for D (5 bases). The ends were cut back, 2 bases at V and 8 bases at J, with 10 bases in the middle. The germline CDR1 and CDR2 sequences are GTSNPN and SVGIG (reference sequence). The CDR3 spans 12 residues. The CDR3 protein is CAWSSEGDEQFF. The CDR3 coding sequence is TGTGCCTGGAGTTCTGAGGGAGATGAGCAGTTCTTC.

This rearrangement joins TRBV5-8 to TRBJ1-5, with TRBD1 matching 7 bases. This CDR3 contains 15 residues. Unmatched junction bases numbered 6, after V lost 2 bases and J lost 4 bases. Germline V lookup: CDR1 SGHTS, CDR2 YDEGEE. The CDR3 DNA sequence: TGTGCCAGCAGCTTTCCGGCAGGGGGGAATCAGCCCCAGCATTTT. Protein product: CASSFPAGGNQPQHF.

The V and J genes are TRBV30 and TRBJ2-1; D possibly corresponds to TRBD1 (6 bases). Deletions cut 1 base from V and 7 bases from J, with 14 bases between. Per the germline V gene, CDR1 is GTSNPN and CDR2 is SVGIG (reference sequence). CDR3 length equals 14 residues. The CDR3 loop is CAWSAKGHWNEQFF. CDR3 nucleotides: TGTGCCTGGAGTGCAAAGGGACATTGGAATGAGCAGTTCTTC.